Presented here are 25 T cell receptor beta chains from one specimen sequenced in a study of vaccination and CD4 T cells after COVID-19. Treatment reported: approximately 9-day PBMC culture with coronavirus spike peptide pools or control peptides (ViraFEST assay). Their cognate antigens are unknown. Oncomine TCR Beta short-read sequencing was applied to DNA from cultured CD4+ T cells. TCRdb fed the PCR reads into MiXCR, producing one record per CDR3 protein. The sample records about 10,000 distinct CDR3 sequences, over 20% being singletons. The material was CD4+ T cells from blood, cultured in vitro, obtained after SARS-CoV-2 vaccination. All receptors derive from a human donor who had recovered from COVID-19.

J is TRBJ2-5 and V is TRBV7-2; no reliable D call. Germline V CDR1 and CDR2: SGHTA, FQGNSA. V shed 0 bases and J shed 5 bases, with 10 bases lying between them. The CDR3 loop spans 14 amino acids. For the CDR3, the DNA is TGTGCCAGCAGCTTAGCCGGGTTTGGGGAGACCCAGTACTTC. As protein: CASSLAGFGETQYF.

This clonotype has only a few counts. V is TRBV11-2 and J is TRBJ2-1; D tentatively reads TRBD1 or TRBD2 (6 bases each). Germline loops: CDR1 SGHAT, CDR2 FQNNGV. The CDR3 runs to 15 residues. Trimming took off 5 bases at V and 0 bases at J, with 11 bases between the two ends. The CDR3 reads CASSTSGASYNEQFF. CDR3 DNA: TGTGCCAGCAGCACCTCGGGGGCCTCCTACAATGAGCAGTTCTTC.

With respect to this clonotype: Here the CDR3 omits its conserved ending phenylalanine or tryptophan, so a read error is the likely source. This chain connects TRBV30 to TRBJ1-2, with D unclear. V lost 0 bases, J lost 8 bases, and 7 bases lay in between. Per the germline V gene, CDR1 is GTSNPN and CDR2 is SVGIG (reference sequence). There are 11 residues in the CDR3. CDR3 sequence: CAWSVGTGYTL. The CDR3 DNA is TGTGCCTGGAGTGTTGGAACAGGCTACACCTTG.

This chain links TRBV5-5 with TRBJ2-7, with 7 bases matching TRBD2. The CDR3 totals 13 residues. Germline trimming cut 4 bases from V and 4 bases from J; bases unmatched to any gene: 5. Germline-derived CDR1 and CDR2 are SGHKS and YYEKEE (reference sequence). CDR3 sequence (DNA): TGTGCCAGCAGCCCCCAAGCGGGGTACGAGCAGTACTTC. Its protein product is CASSPQAGYEQYF. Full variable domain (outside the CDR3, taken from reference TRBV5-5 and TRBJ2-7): DAGVTQSPTHLIKTRGQQVTLRCSPISGHKSVSWYQQVLGQGPQFIFQYYEKEERGRGNFPDRFSARQFPNYSSELNVNALLLGDSALYLCASSPQAGYEQYFGPGTRLTVT.

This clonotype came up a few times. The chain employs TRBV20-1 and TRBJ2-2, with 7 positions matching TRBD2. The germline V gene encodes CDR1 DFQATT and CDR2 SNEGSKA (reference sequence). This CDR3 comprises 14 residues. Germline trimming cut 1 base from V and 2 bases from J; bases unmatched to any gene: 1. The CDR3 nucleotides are TGCAGTGCTAGAGCAGCGGGAAACACCGGGGAGCTGTTTTTT. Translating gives CSARAAGNTGELFF.

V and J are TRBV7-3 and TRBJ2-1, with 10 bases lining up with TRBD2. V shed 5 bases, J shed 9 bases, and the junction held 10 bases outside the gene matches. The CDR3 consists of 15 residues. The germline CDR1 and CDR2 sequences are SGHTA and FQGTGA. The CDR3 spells CASSPGLAPPAEQFF. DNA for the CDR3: TGTGCCAGCAGCCCGGGACTAGCGCCGCCGGCTGAGCAGTTCTTC.

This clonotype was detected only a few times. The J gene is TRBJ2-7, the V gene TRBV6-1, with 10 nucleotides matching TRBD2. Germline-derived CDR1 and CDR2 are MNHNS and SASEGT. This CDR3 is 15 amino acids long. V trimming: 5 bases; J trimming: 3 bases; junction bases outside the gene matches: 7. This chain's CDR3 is CASSPRTSGLYEQYF. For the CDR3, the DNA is TGTGCCAGCAGTCCACGGACTAGCGGCCTCTACGAGCAGTACTTC.

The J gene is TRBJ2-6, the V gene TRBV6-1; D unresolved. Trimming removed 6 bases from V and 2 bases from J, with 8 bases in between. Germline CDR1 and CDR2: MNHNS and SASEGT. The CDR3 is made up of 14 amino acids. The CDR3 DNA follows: TGTGCCAGCAGCGACCCCGCTGGGGCCAACGTCCTGACTTTC. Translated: CASSDPAGANVLTF.

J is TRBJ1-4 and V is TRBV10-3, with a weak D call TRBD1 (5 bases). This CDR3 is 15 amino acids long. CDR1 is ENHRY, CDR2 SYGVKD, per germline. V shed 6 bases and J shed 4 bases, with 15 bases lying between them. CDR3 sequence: CAIRGPGLDNEKLFF. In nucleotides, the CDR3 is TGTGCCATCAGAGGACCAGGGCTAGATAATGAAAAACTGTTTTTT.

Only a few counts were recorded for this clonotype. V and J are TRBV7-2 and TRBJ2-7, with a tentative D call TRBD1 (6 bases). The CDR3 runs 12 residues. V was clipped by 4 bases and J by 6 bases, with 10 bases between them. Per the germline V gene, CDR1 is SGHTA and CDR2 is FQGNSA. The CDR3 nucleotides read TGTGCCAGCAGCTACACAGGGTTCGAGCAGTACTTC. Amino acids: CASSYTGFEQYF.

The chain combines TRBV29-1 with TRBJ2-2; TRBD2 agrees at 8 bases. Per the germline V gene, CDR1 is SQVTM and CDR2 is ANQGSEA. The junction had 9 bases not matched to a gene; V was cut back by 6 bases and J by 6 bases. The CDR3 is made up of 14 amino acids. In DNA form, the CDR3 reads TGCAGCGTGGGAGCGGGAGCGGGTCCCGGGGAGCTGTTTTTT. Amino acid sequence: CSVGAGAGPGELFF.

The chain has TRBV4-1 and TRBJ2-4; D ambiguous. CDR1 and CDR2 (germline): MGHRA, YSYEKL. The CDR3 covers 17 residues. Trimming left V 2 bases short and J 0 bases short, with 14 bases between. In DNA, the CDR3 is TGCGCCAGCAGCCAATCCACGGGCTTCCTAGCCAAAAACATTCAGTACTTC. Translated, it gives CASSQSTGFLAKNIQYF.

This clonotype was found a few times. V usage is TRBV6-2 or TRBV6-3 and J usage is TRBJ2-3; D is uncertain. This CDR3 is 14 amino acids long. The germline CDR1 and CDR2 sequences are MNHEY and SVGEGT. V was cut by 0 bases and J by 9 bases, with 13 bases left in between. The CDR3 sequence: CASSYSSTVTTQYF. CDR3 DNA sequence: TGTGCCAGCAGTTACTCGTCGACGGTCACGACGCAGTATTTT.

CDR3 residues: CASSFGTGGEKLFF. The CDR3, as DNA: TGTGCCAGCAGCTTTGGTACAGGGGGTGAAAAACTGTTTTTT. The rearrangement links TRBV5-4 to TRBJ1-4, with 8 bases that match TRBD1. CDR3 size: 14 residues. CDR1 SGHNT and CDR2 YYREEE come from the germline V gene (reference sequence). Germline trimming cut 2 bases from V and 7 bases from J; bases unmatched to any gene: 4. Based on the CDR3 plus reference TRBV5-4 and TRBJ1-4, the full variable domain is ETGVTQSPTHLIKTRGQQVTLRCSSQSGHNTVSWYQQALGQGPQFIFQYYREEENGRGNFPPRFSGLQFPNYSSELNVNALELDDSALYLCASSFGTGGEKLFFGSGTQLSVL.

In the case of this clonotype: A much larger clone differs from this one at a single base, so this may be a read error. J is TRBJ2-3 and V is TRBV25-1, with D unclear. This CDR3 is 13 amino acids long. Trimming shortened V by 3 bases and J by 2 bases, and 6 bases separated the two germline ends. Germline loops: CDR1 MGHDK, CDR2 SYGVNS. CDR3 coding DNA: TGTGCCAGCAGTGAGTGGGTCACAGATACGCAGTATTTT. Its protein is CASSEWVTDTQYF.

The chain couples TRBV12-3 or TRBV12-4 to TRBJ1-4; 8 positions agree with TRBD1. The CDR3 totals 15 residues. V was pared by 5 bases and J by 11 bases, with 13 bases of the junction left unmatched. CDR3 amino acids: CASSTTTGESGKLFF. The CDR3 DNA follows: TGTGCCAGCAGTACAACGACAGGGGAATCAGGGAAACTGTTTTTT.

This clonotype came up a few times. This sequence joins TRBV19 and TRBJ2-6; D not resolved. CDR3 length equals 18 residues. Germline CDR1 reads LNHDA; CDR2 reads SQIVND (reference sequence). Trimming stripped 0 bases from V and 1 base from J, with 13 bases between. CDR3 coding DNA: TGTGCCAGTAGTATAGATGGGCTTAGGTCATCTGGGGCCAACGTCCTGACTTTC. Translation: CASSIDGLRSSGANVLTF. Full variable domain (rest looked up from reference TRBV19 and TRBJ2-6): DGGITQSPKYLFRKEGQNVTLSCEQNLNHDAMYWYRQDPGQGLRLIYYSQIVNDFQKGDIAEGYSVSREKKESFPLTVTSAQKNPTAFYLCASSIDGLRSSGANVLTFGAGSRLTVL.

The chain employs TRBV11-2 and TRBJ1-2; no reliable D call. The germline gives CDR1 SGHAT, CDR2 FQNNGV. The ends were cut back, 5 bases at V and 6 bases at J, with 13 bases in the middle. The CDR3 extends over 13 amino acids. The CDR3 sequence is CASSRGSADGYTF. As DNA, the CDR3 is TGTGCCAGCAGCCGCGGTTCAGCGGATGGCTACACCTTC.

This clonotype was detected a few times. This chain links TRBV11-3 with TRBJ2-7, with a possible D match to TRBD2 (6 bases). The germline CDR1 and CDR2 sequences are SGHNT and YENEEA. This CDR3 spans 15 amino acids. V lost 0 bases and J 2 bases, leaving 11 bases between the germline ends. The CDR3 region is CASSLEGTGTYEQYF. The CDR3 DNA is TGTGCCAGCAGCTTAGAGGGGACTGGAACCTACGAGCAGTACTTC. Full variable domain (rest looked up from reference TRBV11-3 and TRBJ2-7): EAGVVQSPRYKIIEKKQPVAFWCNPISGHNTLYWYLQNLGQGPELLIRYENEEAVDDSQLPKDRFSAERLKGVDSTLKIQPAELGDSAVYLCASSLEGTGTYEQYFGPGTRLTVT.

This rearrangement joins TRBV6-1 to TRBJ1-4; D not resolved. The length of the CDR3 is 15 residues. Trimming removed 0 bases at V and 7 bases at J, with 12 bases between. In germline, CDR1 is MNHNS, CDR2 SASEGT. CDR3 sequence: CASSEAFYQLEKLFF. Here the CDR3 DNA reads TGTGCCAGCAGTGAAGCTTTTTATCAGCTTGAAAAACTGTTTTTT.

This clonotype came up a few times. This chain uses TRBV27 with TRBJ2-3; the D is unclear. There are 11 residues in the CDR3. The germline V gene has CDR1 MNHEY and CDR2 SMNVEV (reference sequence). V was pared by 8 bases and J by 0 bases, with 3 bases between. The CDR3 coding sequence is TGTGCCAGCGCGAGCACAGATACGCAGTATTTT. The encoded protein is CASASTDTQYF.

Here the CDR3 DNA reads TGTGCCAGCAGTTTGACAGGCGTTATGAACACTGAAGCTTTCTTT. Translated, it gives CASSLTGVMNTEAFF. The gene calls are TRBV6-5 and TRBJ1-1; TRBD1 might be the D (6 bases). The V gene's germline CDR1 is MNHEY and CDR2 SVGAGI. This CDR3 comprises 15 residues. Deletions cut 4 bases from V and 0 bases from J, with 12 bases between.

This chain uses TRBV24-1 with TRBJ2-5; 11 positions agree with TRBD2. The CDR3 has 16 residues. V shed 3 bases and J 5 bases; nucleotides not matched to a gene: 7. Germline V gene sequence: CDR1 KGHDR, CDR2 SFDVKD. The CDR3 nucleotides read TGTGCCACCAGTGATCCCCTAGCGGGGGGCGCGGAGACCCAGTACTTC. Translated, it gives CATSDPLAGGAETQYF.

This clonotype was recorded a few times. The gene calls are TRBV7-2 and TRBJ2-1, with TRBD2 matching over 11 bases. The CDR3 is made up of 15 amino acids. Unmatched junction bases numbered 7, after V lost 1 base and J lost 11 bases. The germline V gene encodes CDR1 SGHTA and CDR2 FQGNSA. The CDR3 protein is CASSLGKLAGVQQFF. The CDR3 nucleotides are TGTGCCAGCAGCTTAGGAAAACTAGCGGGAGTACAGCAGTTCTTC.

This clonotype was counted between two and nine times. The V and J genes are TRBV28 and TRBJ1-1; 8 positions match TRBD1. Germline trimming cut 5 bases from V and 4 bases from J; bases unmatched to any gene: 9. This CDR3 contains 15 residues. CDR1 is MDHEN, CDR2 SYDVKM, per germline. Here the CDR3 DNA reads TGTGCCAGCAGTACCCCAGGGGGCGCGAGCACTGAAGCTTTCTTT. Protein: CASSTPGGASTEAFF.